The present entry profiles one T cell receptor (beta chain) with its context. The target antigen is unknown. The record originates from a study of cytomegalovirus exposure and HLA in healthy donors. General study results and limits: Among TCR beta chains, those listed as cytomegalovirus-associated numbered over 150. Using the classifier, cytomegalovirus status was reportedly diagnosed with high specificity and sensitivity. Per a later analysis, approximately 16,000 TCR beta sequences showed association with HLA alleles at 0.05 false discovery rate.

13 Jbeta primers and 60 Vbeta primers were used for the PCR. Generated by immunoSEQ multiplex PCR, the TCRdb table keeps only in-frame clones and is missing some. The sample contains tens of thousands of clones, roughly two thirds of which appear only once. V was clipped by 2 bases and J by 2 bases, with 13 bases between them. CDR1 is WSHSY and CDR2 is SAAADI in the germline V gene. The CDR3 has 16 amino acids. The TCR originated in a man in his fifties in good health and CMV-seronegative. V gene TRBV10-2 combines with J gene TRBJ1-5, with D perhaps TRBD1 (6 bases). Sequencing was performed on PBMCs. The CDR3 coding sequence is TGCGCCAGCAGTGAGGGGCAGGGGCTAGGCAATCAGCCCCAGCATTTT. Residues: CASSEGQGLGNQPQHF.